These 23 T cell receptor beta chains originate from one sample sequenced in a study of T cell changes during pregnancy in multiple sclerosis. The table came from immunoSEQ multiplex PCR; TCRdb's copy has only in-frame clones and leaves some out. The data contain 81,000 or so clones, roughly nine tenths of them seen just once; the ten biggest clones take up around 3.4%. This specimen was PBMCs, taken in the first trimester of pregnancy. Receptors originate from a female donor in good health, serving as a control in a pregnancy study. Some clones in this sample may be carry-over from other donors' samples.

About this clone itself: Different DNA sequences within this sample yield the same CDR3. The rearrangement joins TRBV28 to TRBJ1-5; D is unclear. V dropped 3 bases and J dropped 4 bases, with 10 bases sitting between them. CDR3 length: 14 amino acids. In germline, CDR1 is MDHEN, CDR2 SYDVKM. The CDR3 nucleotides read TGTGCCAGCAGTTTGGCGGTTTCGAATCAGCCCCAGCATTTT. Its translation is CASSLAVSNQPQHF.

This clone showed up just a few times. Other DNA sequences from this sample encode an identical CDR3 as well. V is TRBV28 and J is TRBJ1-2; a weak D match, TRBD1 (5 bases). This CDR3 has 12 residues. Trimming left V 3 bases short and J 5 bases short, with 7 bases between. Germline CDR1 MDHEN, CDR2 SYDVKM. The DNA of the CDR3 is TGTGCCAGCAGTTTGCAGGGATATGGCTACACCTTC. It codes for CASSLQGYGYTF.

The chain joins TRBV7-2 to TRBJ2-7; D perhaps matches TRBD2 (7 bases). Trimming pared 1 base from V and 4 bases from J, leaving 11 bases between. In germline, CDR1 is SGHTA, CDR2 FQGNSA. The CDR3 runs 14 residues. The CDR3 loop reads CASSLGGGPYEQYF. For the CDR3, the DNA is TGTGCCAGCAGCTTAGGGGGGGGGCCTTACGAGCAGTACTTC.

The chain employs TRBV5-6 and TRBJ1-1, with D possibly TRBD1 on 5 matching bases. Trimming removed 5 bases from V and 5 bases from J, with 10 bases in between. Germline CDR1 reads SGHDT; CDR2 reads YYEEEE. The CDR3 spans 12 residues. This CDR3 reads CASRSGRTEAFF. The CDR3, as DNA: TGTGCCAGCAGGTCAGGGAGGACTGAAGCTTTCTTT.

This clone was observed a handful of times. The CDR3 sequence: CAWDRENSPLHF. DNA of the CDR3: TGTGCCTGGGACAGGGAGAATTCACCCCTCCACTTT. The genes are TRBV30 and TRBJ1-6, with TRBD1 matching over 7 bases. The CDR3 has 12 amino acids. With 5 bases clipped from V and 7 bases from J, the junction kept 2 bases outside the gene matches. CDR1 is GTSNPN and CDR2 is SVGIG in the germline V gene (reference sequence).

The gene calls are TRBV15 and TRBJ1-5, with D uncertain. CDR1 and CDR2 (germline): LNHNV, YYDKDF (reference sequence). V shed 5 bases and J shed 7 bases, with 9 bases lying between them. This CDR3 has 12 amino acids. The CDR3 here is CATSDGWQPQHF. The CDR3 coding sequence is TGTGCCACCAGCGATGGCTGGCAGCCCCAGCATTTT.

The chain carries TRBV18 and TRBJ2-1; 11 bases align to TRBD2. CDR3 size: 15 residues. V shed 5 bases and J 8 bases; nucleotides not matched to a gene: 8. Germline V gives CDR1 KGHSH, CDR2 LQKENI. The CDR3 reads CASSTGTSGRDEQFF. The CDR3 nucleotides read TGTGCCAGCTCAACCGGGACTAGCGGTAGGGATGAGCAGTTCTTC.

The count of this clone is one. This rearrangement joins TRBV13 to TRBJ2-1, with TRBD2 matching 12 bases. The CDR3 extends over 18 amino acids. Trimming cost V 0 bases and J 6 bases; bases outside gene matches: 9. CDR1 is PRHDT and CDR2 is FYEKMQ in the germline V gene (reference sequence). For the CDR3, the DNA is TGTGCCAGCAGCTTAGGCCTGACTAGCGGGAGCCTTGGCAATGAGCAGTTCTTC. Amino acids: CASSLGLTSGSLGNEQFF.

The V gene is TRBV11-2, the J gene TRBJ1-5, with D unclear. The germline CDR1 and CDR2 sequences are SGHAT and FQNNGV. The CDR3 is made up of 13 amino acids. V was trimmed by 0 bases and J by 6 bases, leaving 6 bases between them. DNA of the CDR3: TGTGCCAGCAGCTTAGAGCGGGGTCAGCCCCAGCATTTT. Encoded protein: CASSLERGQPQHF.

V is TRBV19 and J is TRBJ2-1, with 7 bases aligning to TRBD2. Per germline, CDR1 LNHDA and CDR2 SQIVND (reference sequence). V lost 7 bases and J lost 6; bases outside the gene matches: 12. CDR3 length equals 15 residues. The CDR3 region is CASTTLADASNEQFF. CDR3 nucleotide sequence: TGTGCCAGTACAACTCTAGCGGATGCATCCAATGAGCAGTTCTTC.

The chain recombines TRBV15 with TRBJ2-7, with TRBD2 as a possible D gene (5 bases). The CDR3 contains 15 residues. The germline V gene encodes CDR1 LNHNV and CDR2 YYDKDF (reference sequence). V dropped 1 base and J dropped 0 bases, with 10 bases sitting between them. CDR3 sequence: CATSRAEDSSYEQYF. In DNA, the CDR3 is TGTGCCACCAGCAGAGCTGAGGACTCCTCCTACGAGCAGTACTTC.

This chain joins TRBV6-5 and TRBJ2-2; D remains unclear. Trimming removed 7 bases from V and 7 bases from J, with 7 bases in between. Per the germline V gene, CDR1 is MNHEY and CDR2 is SVGAGI. The CDR3 consists of 11 residues. CDR3 DNA sequence: TGTGCCAGCAATGCAGGCGGGGAGCTGTTTTTT. Encoded protein: CASNAGGELFF.

The chain carries TRBV7-6 and TRBJ2-1, with 8 positions matching TRBD2. V lost 7 bases, J lost 7 bases, and 6 bases stayed unmatched. CDR1 is SGHVS and CDR2 is FNYEAQ in the germline V gene. There are 13 residues in the CDR3. The CDR3 sequence is CASTDASGNEQFF. Written as DNA, the CDR3 is TGTGCCAGCACCGATGCTAGCGGGAATGAGCAGTTCTTC.

This clone showed up just once. The genes are TRBV27 and TRBJ1-2, with 10 nucleotides matching TRBD1. The V gene end was trimmed by 6 bases and the J gene end by 8 bases; junction bases not matched to a gene: 18. The CDR3 spans 17 residues. Germline loops: CDR1 MNHEY, CDR2 SMNVEV (reference sequence). CDR3 sequence: CASSTFLRDRGLRGYTF. CDR3 DNA: TGTGCCAGCAGCACGTTTCTCCGGGACAGGGGCCTCCGGGGCTACACCTTC.

The J gene is TRBJ2-7, the V gene TRBV5-1; 11 nucleotides agree with TRBD2. Per germline, CDR1 SGHRS and CDR2 YFSETQ. V lost 3 bases, J lost 3 bases, and 5 bases stayed unmatched. CDR3 length: 15 amino acids. CDR3 region: CASSSGTSGFYEQYF. The CDR3 DNA follows: TGCGCCAGCAGCTCCGGGACTAGCGGATTCTACGAGCAGTACTTC.

A remark on this clone: The same CDR3 also results from other DNA sequences found in this sample. The rearrangement uses TRBV2 and TRBJ2-3; 8 nucleotides align to TRBD2. Germline V lookup: CDR1 SNHLY, CDR2 FYNNEI. This CDR3 spans 13 amino acids. J lost 2 bases, V lost 11 bases, and 6 bases had no gene match. Here the CDR3 DNA reads TGTGCCGGCGCGGGAGGCCTCACAGATACGCAGTATTTT. Amino acids: CAGAGGLTDTQYF.

In this sample, this clone turned up once. The V and J genes are TRBV4-1 and TRBJ2-5, with D possibly being TRBD2 (7 bases). The CDR3 runs 16 residues. Trimming removed 5 bases from V and 9 bases from J, with 25 bases in between. Germline V gene data show CDR1 as MGHRA and CDR2 as YSYEKL. This CDR3 is CASSKGGTDERGAQYF. CDR3 bases: TGCGCCAGCAGCAAGGGGGGGACGGACGAACGCGGGGCCCAGTACTTC.

The chain uses TRBV6-6 and TRBJ1-1, with D unclear. The ends were cut back, 0 bases at V and 10 bases at J, with 18 bases in the middle. Germline V lookup: CDR1 MNHNY, CDR2 SVGAGI (reference sequence). The length of the CDR3 is 15 residues. CDR3 coding DNA: TGTGCCAGCAGTTACTCGCTTACGGGAGGCAGCGGAGCTTTCTTT. It encodes CASSYSLTGGSGAFF.

The rearrangement joins TRBV9 to TRBJ2-5, with 7 positions matching TRBD2. The CDR3 runs 16 residues. Germline V gives CDR1 SGDLS, CDR2 YYNGEE. V shed 4 bases, J shed 4 bases, and the junction held 13 bases outside the gene matches. CDR3 bases: TGTGCCAGCAGCAAAGCGACTAGCCACTGGAGAGAGACCCAGTACTTC. It encodes CASSKATSHWRETQYF.

This chain links TRBV9 with TRBJ2-7, with D possibly TRBD2 on 6 matching bases. Deletions cut 0 bases from V and 7 bases from J, with 11 bases between. From germline, CDR1 is SGDLS and CDR2 YYNGEE. CDR3 size: 13 residues. The CDR3 sequence: CASSVGGTGEQYF. DNA of the CDR3: TGTGCCAGCAGCGTAGGGGGGACTGGAGAGCAGTACTTC.

This chain links TRBV27 with TRBJ1-5, with TRBD1 as a possible D gene (6 bases). Between the trimmed V and J ends, which lost 4 bases and 4 bases, there was a span of 14 bases. The CDR3 sequence is 15 residues long. From germline, CDR1 is MNHEY and CDR2 SMNVEV (reference sequence). This chain's CDR3 is CASSSTGRANQPQHF. The CDR3 DNA reads as TGTGCCAGCAGTTCAACAGGGAGGGCTAATCAGCCCCAGCATTTT.

This chain joins TRBV5-5 and TRBJ2-3, with 11 nucleotides matching TRBD2. The CDR3 sequence is 16 residues long. The trim removed 3 bases at V and 1 base at J, leaving 4 bases unmatched. From germline, CDR1 is SGHKS and CDR2 YYEKEE (reference sequence). The CDR3 DNA reads TGTGCCAGCAGCTCCCTAGCGGGAGGTGGCACAGATACGCAGTATTTT. This codes for CASSSLAGGGTDTQYF.

The J gene is TRBJ1-6, the V gene TRBV21-1; whether TRBD1, the table's D call, matches the DNA was not checked. TRBV21-1 is a pseudogene locus. The CDR3 contains 15 residues. The CDR3 here is CASSSRRQANSPLHF. In DNA, the CDR3 is TGTGCCAGCAGCTCCAGGAGACAGGCGAATTCACCCCTCCACTTT.